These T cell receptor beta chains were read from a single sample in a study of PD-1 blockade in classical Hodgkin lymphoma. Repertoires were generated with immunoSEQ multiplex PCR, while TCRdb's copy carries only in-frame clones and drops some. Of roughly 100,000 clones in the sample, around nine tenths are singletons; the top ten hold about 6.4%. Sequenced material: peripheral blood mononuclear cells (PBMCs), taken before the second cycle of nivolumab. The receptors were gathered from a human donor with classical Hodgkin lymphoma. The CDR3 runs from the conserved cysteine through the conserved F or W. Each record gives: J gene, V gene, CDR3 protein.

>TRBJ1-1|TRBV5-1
CASSAGQGDTEAFF
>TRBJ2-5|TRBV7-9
CASSLVAGGPETQYF
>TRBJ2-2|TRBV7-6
CASSFTQATGELFF
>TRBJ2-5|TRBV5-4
CASRGTGGTQYF
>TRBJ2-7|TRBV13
CASSSAGTGTYEQYF
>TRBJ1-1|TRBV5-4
CASSWGGNTEAFF
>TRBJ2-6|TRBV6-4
CASSTGTGTGANVLTF
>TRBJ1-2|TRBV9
CASSVDPIGGYGYTF
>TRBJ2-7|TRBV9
CASSVVGGPYEQYF
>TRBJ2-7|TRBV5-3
CARSRYEQYF
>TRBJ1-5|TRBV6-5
CASNPSVSGNQPQHF
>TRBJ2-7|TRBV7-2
CASSLQRERIESYEQYF
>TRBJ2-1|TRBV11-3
CASSSGPHYNEQFF
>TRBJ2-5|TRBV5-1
CASTTSGGTPQETQYF
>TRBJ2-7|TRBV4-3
CASSQVAMGYYEQYF
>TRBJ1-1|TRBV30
CAWSRVNTEAFF
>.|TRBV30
CAWISWDTSYEQYF
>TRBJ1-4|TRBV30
CAWGPLATNEKLFF
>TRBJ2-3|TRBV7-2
CASSFWEGTDTQYF
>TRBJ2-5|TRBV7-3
CASSLWADQETQYF
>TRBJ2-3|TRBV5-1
CASSLAVLAGGFFGDTQYF
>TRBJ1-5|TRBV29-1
CSVVPGHYSNQPQHF
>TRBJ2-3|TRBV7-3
CASSLRAGGPTDTQYF
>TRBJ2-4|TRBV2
CASSELFTVSGLAKNIQYF
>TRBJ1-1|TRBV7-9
CASSLRSTGDLGTEAFF
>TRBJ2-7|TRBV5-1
CASSLPRTPFLTYEQYF
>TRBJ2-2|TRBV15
CATSRLPNTGELFF
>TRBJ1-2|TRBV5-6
CASSTHEPGQAFSGYTF
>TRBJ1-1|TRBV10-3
CAISARENTEAFF
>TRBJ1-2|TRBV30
CAWKKDTGYTF
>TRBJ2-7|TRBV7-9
CASSVVLATKAYEQYF
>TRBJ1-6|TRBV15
CATRAGRALDNSPLHF
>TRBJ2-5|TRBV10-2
CASSEQAQETQYF
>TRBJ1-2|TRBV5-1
CASSLTTASNYGYTF
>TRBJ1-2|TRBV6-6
CASSPDVYYGYTF
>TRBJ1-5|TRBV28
CASSLGQHSNQPQHF
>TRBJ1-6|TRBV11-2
CASRLTGRDSPLHF
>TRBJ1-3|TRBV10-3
CAIMIDGLGNTIYF
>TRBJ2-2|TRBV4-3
CASSQGYGPGELFF
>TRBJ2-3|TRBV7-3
CASSGGTDPQYF
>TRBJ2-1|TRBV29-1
CTIWGAGHNEQFF
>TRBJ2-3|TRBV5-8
CASLSGGASTDTQYF
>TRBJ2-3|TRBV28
CASSSGVSSTDTQYF
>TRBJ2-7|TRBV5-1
CASSLASGDSYEQYF
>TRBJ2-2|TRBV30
CAWSVGLGSPNTGELFF
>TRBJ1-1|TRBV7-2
CASSSPGGGLNTEAFF
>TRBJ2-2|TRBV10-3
CAIESGSNTGELFF
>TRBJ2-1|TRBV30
CAWNHRTGVNEQFF
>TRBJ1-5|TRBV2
CASSEVGLPNQPQHF
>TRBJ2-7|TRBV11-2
CASSLEGLAGYEQYF
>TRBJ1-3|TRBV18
CASSPSTGFGTIYF
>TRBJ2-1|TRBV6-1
CASRITGDEQFF
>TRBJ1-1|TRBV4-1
CASSQEGTVISAVNTEAFF
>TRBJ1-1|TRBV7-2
CASSHPGQRNTEAFF
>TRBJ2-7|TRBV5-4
CASSPGQFYEQYF
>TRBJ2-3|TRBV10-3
CAISDHTDTQYF
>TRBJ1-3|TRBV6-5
CASRGRGLSGNTIYF
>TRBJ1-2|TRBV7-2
CASSPGQGVYGYTF